This T cell receptor beta chain is from a study of T cell clonotyping in hematopoietic cell transplantation (dated by TCRdb to about 2021). Broadly, across the study: Blood samples were obtained from recipients approximately 28 days before transplant and at days 30, 100 and 180 after transplant. Recruitment of patients was conducted between late 2015 and 2017, and follow-up was continued until late 2020 or death. The study collected roughly 150 blood samples from 30 to 40 consecutive transplant recipients and their related donors. Samples from about 5 patients were obtained at the onset of acute graft-versus-host disease and were compared with samples from patients in whom GVHD never developed. Broader findings and caveats from the paper: The sample size was limited, and CD4 and CD8 repertoire contributions could not be separated because cells were not sorted. Overlap with donor repertoires was found for only a small fraction of recipient repertoires, with over 95% found to appear de novo at the given depth. A decrease in recipient TCR diversity was observed after transplant, and a progressive increase in pathologically expanded clonotypes was seen from day 30 to day 180. Broader TCR repertoire diversity after transplant was predicted by Inverse Simpson Index values from donors and from recipients before transplant.

The immunoSEQ assay, a bias-controlled multiplex PCR with V- and J-specific primers, was used to amplify TCR beta CDR3 regions from genomic DNA. In a second PCR step, the CDR3 amplicons were tagged with a proprietary barcode plus Illumina adapter sequences. An Illumina MiSeq instrument was used for sequencing of the CDR3 libraries. On the authors' methods: immunoSEQ Analyzer 3.0 was used for export and quality control, with R Bioconductor and Immunarch used for downstream analyses. Only productive rearrangements in the normalized downsampled data set went into calculating the repertoire metrics. Pathologically expanded clonotypes were defined as those larger than 5 templates in the normalized cohort. Repertoire diversity was measured with the Inverse Simpson Index. To capture all clonotypes, CMV-specificity analyses were performed on the non-normalized data set. TCRdb provides this immuneACCESS table in a form limited to in-frame rearrangements. Some clones are lacking; in checked studies, under half of them reflect an unresolved V gene, and why the rest are absent is not known. Clonal size and the V and J genes are those of that table, whereas D and trimming came from the DNA. In all, the sample holds some 3,000 clones, and roughly nine tenths of those were seen once. The ten biggest clones cover approximately 8.8% of the sample.

The germline V gene gives CDR1 as SGHRS and CDR2 as YFSETQ. The V end gives up 0 bases and the J end 9 bases, leaving 7 bases in the junction not matched to a gene. From the cysteine through the phenylalanine, the CDR3 covers 14 amino acids. The sequence is cut down to CDR3 DNA, 42 bases in frame from base 1. Concerning this clone itself: No antigen is known for it. Base qualities were left out, and no much larger clone turns up one base away.

Sample time point, as interpreted from the label and publication: recipient sample taken at acute GVHD onset. Nuclei Lysis Solution was used to extract genomic DNA from fresh or cryopreserved unfractionated peripheral blood mononuclear cells. The specimen comprised PBMCs, sampled at the time of graft-versus-host disease after allogeneic stem cell transplant. This chain is built from TRBV5-1 and TRBJ2-5; the central 8 bases match TRBD1. This receptor was taken from a male patient between 60 and 69 years old who had an allogeneic stem cell transplant from a related donor, so the T cells may come from the graft donor. Some clones in this sample may be carry-over from other donors' samples. The CDR3: CASSLDGTGKAQYF. The bases are TGCGCCAGCAGCTTGGACGGGACAGGCAAGGCCCAGTACTTC.